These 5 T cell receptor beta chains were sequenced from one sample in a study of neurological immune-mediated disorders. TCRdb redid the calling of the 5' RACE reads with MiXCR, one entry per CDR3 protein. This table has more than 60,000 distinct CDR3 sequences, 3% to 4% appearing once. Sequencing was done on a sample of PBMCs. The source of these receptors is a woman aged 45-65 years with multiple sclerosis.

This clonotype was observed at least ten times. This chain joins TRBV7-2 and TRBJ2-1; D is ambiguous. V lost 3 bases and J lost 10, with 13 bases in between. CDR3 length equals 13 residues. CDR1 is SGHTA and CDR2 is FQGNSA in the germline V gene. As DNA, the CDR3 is TGTGCCAGCAGCTTGCTCGGAGCGAGGGAGCAGTTCTTC. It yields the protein CASSLLGAREQFF.

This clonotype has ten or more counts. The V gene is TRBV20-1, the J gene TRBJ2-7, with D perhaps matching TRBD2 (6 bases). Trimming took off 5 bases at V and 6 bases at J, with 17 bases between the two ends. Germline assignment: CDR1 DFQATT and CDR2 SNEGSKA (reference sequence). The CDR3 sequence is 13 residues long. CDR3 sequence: CSAGRGGIFEQYF. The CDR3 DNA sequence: TGCAGTGCTGGCCGAGGCGGGATCTTCGAGCAGTACTTC.

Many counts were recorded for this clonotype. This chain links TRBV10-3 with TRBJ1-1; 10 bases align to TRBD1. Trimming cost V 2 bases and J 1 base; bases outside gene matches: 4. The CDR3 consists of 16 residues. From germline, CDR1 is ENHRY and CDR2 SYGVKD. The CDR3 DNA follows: TGTGCCATCAGTGAGACCAGACAGGGGGCGAACACTGAAGCTTTCTTT. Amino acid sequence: CAISETRQGANTEAFF.

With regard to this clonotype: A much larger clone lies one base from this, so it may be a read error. CDR3 DNA: TGTGCCATCAGCCTGGAAACCGATCAGCCCCAGCATTTT. Residues: CAISLETDQPQHF. The chain joins TRBV10-3 to TRBJ1-5; D is uncertain. The germline gives CDR1 ENHRY, CDR2 SYGVKD. The CDR3 length is 13 residues. With 6 bases removed from V and 5 bases from J, the gap between germline ends came to 11 bases.

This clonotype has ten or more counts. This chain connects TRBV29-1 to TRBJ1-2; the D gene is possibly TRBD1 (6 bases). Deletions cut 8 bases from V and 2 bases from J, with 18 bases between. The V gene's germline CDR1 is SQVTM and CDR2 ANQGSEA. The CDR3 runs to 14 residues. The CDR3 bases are TGCAGCTTTATATCCCGGGACAAAAACTATGGCTACACCTTC. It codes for CSFISRDKNYGYTF.